This T cell receptor (beta chain) was recorded in a study of human versus mouse CDR3 diversity and MHC coevolution. CDR1 LNHDA and CDR2 SQIVND come from the germline V gene (reference sequence). Trimming at V came to 7 bases and at J to 3 bases, leaving 18 bases not matched to a gene. The CDR3 has 21 amino acids. TCRdb's copy holds only in-frame clones and misses some; the assay was immunoSEQ multiplex PCR. The sample has tens of thousands of clones; approximately 94% are singletons. The sequenced material came from naive CD4+ T cells from blood. Described subset: CD45RO-negative CD62L-positive naive CD4 T cells. The chain recombines TRBV19 with TRBJ2-2, with 15 bases lining up with TRBD2. The source of this sequence is a person aged 55 to 69 in good health. This CDR3 is CASMAPFPGLAGGGDTGELFF. CDR3 DNA sequence: TGTGCCAGTATGGCTCCTTTTCCGGGACTAGCGGGAGGAGGGGACACCGGGGAGCTGTTTTTT.